A single sample gave rise to the 6 T cell receptor beta chains below, sequenced in a study of T-cell reconstitution after alpha-beta-depleted transplantation in children. Unique molecular identifiers featured in how the TCRbeta library was prepared. Using its own MiXCR run on the PCR reads, TCRdb lists one record per CDR3 protein. This sample yields approximately 130,000 distinct CDR3 sequences, of which 8% to 10% are seen a single time; 20% to 30% belongs to the top ten. This material consisted of PBMCs, mostly from graft donor cells, taken 180 days after TCRalphabeta/CD19-depleted stem cell transplant. The receptors derive from a girl less than two years old who had a stem cell transplant for combined immunodeficiency, so the T cells may come from the graft donor.

In this sample, this clonotype turned up a few times. The chain employs TRBV20-1 and TRBJ1-5; tentative D call: TRBD1 (6 bases). Germline V gene sequence: CDR1 DFQATT, CDR2 SNEGSKA (reference sequence). Between the trimmed V and J ends, which lost 1 base and 0 bases, there was a span of 13 bases. The CDR3 totals 16 residues. CDR3 residues: CSARGQGLDSNQPQHF. In nucleotides, the CDR3 is TGCAGTGCTAGAGGGCAGGGGTTAGATAGCAATCAGCCCCAGCATTTT.

This clonotype occurred a few times. The chain employs TRBV12-3 or TRBV12-4 and TRBJ2-3; unclear D gene. The CDR3 is made up of 13 amino acids. Deletions cut 5 bases from V and 2 bases from J, with 8 bases between. The CDR3 nucleotides are TGTGCCAGCAGTCCCCCCCTCACAGATACGCAGTATTTT. It yields the protein CASSPPLTDTQYF.

V gene TRBV20-1 combines with J gene TRBJ2-3; 8 nucleotides align to TRBD1. The V gene end was trimmed by 5 bases and the J gene end by 1 base; junction bases not matched to a gene: 8. From germline, CDR1 is DFQATT and CDR2 SNEGSKA (reference sequence). The CDR3 loop spans 15 amino acids. CDR3: CSAEQGATRTDTQYF. The CDR3 DNA sequence: TGCAGTGCTGAGCAGGGGGCTACGCGCACAGATACGCAGTATTTT.

This clonotype was counted only a few times. The gene calls are TRBV27 and TRBJ2-7; 8 bases line up with TRBD1. The V gene's germline CDR1 is MNHEY and CDR2 SMNVEV (reference sequence). The CDR3 has 15 residues. Trimming took 2 bases from V and 3 from J; bases not matched to a gene: 6. CDR3 residues: CASSLRTGRGYEQYF. CDR3 in DNA: TGTGCCAGCAGTTTACGGACAGGGAGAGGCTACGAGCAGTACTTC.

This clonotype appeared a few times. This CDR3 reads CASSLQTQYF. DNA of the CDR3: TGTGCCAGCAGCTTGCAGACCCAGTACTTC. The chain combines TRBV7-9 with TRBJ2-5; no clear D. This CDR3 comprises 10 residues. Germline V gives CDR1 SEHNR, CDR2 FQNEAQ (reference sequence). The V and J ends lost 3 bases and 6 bases respectively, with 2 bases between them.

Many counts were recorded for this clonotype. The chain is built from TRBV9 and TRBJ2-2; D is unclear. Germline CDR1 SGDLS, CDR2 YYNGEE. The CDR3 spans 14 residues. V shed 0 bases and J shed 1 base, with 4 bases lying between them. The CDR3 region has the DNA TGTGCCAGCAGCGTAGTAGGGAACACCGGGGAGCTGTTTTTT. It translates to CASSVVGNTGELFF.